This record looks at one T cell receptor (beta chain) sequence and its context. There is no known antigen for this receptor. Within one base of it there is no much larger clone, and no base qualities were kept. The entry originates in a study of cytomegalovirus exposure and HLA in healthy donors (TCRdb year 2017). In terms of the full investigation: A later analysis indicated that the 120 or so validation repertoires were generated on the platform also employed for the 600 to 750 repertoires of the first cohort. The study aimed to test whether signatures of past pathogen exposure could be identified by cataloging public T cell receptors. A separate validation cohort of roughly 130 different subjects was used in addition to the roughly 700-subject first cohort. To predict cytomegalovirus infection status, the study brought together high-throughput TCR immunosequencing, statistical association of individual TCRs with disease status, and machine learning. Paper-wide results and their limitations: Most TCR sequences were seen in very few donors, while some public TCRs were found in many individuals. In the study, 150 to 200 TCR beta chains were listed as associated with cytomegalovirus. Three of the identified cytomegalovirus-associated TCR beta chains were confirmed in vitro to be specific for cytomegalovirus antigens. All 120 or so repertoires were used to score co-occurrence in the validation cohort in a later analysis, because that analysis had no HLA typing for the cohort. The authors suggested that the approach could potentially be extended to other disease states and immunological phenotypes. In a later analysis, TCRs clustered in the first cohort were found to also tend to co-occur in the approximately 110 validation repertoires, with 94% of cluster scores above 0. The classifier was reported to diagnose cytomegalovirus status with high specificity and sensitivity in both the original and validation cohorts.

The donors belonged to the validation cohort of over a hundred subjects, which was separate from the approximately 610-subject first cohort. Libraries came from the immunoSEQ multiplex PCR assay. Processing in the source paper ran as follows. To diagnose cytomegalovirus status from the catalog of TCR beta chain sequences, a statistical classification framework was built. TCRdb stores this immuneACCESS table with in-frame sequences only. Part of the clones is absent; in the studies checked, under half of the shortfall reflects unresolved V genes, and no reason is known for the rest. V and J calls and clone size are copied from that table; D and trimming were computed from the DNA. The sample data list 200,000 to 300,000 clones, and over 75% of these were observed just once. More than 10% of the sample rests with the top ten. What was sequenced was PBMCs. The sequence derives from a man younger than 35 in good health and CMV-seropositive.

The DNA sequence follows: TGTGCCAGCAGCTTGGACCGAAACATTCAGTACTTC. This yields the protein CASSLDRNIQYF. The sequence links TRBV5-4 to TRBJ2-4; the D gene remains uncertain. Its CDR3 holds 12 amino acids, cysteine through phenylalanine. Solely the CDR3 DNA is kept, with 36 bases framed from the first base. V gives up 0 bases and J gives up 6 bases, and the segment between their germline ends measures 4 bases. Per the germline V gene (reference sequence), SGHNT is the CDR1 and YYREEE is the CDR2.